This is a list of T cell receptor beta chains from one sample in a study of human T cells and chemical hapten exposure. TCRdb analysed the RACE reads with MiXCR anew, one entry per CDR3 protein. The sample carries 150,000 to 200,000 distinct CDR3 sequences, approximately 15% recorded once. Sequenced material: whole blood, taken in connection with sensitization to the hapten diphenylcyclopropenone (DPC). Every receptor here comes from a woman aged 30 to 39 with alopecia areata. Some clones in this sample may be carry-over from other donors' samples. Each CDR3 is given with its conserved first and last residue. Each record gives: D gene, V gene, clone size, J gene, CDR3 protein, CDR3 DNA. D genes are given only for firm matches. Only some rows state a clone size, as once, few, many or a class for expanded clones.

TRBD2,TRBV20-1,NA,TRBJ2-1,CSARDFRLAGDEQFF,TGCAGTGCTAGAGATTTTAGACTAGCCGGTGATGAGCAGTTCTTC
TRBD1,TRBV3-1,NA,TRBJ1-5,CASSSGTGGGQPQHF,TGTGCCAGCAGCAGTGGGACAGGGGGCGGTCAGCCCCAGCATTTT
TRBD1,TRBV7-8,many,TRBJ1-1,CASSLANRGRTEAFF,TGTGCCAGCAGCTTAGCAAACAGGGGTCGGACTGAAGCTTTCTTT
NA,TRBV29-1,many,TRBJ2-3,CSVAISSGDTQYF,TGCAGCGTTGCGATCTCCTCGGGAGATACGCAGTATTTT
NA,TRBV9,few,TRBJ2-7,CASSPNQYGSYEQYF,TGTGCCAGCAGCCCGAACCAATACGGCTCCTACGAGCAGTACTTC
NA,TRBV28,NA,TRBJ1-6,CASSSLPTLHF,TGTGCCAGCAGTTCCCTCCCAACCCTCCACTTT
NA,TRBV7-2,NA,TRBJ2-1,CASSSAGNEQFF,TGTGCCAGCAGCTCAGCAGGGAATGAGCAGTTCTTC
TRBD1,TRBV20-1,few,TRBJ1-1,CSARNRGLRAEAFF,TGCAGTGCTAGGAACAGGGGGCTAAGGGCTGAAGCTTTCTTT
NA,TRBV20-1,many,TRBJ1-2,CSARDQGTLKMGYTF,TGCAGTGCTAGAGATCAGGGGACCCTAAAGATGGGCTACACCTTC
TRBD2,TRBV5-1,NA,TRBJ2-1,CASSSQREHFF,TGCGCCAGCAGCTCCCAGCGGGAGCACTTCTTC
NA,TRBV20-1,few,TRBJ1-4,CSARYKLFF,TGCAGTGCTAGGTACAAACTGTTTTTT
TRBD2,TRBV7-2,NA,TRBJ2-1,CASSLGAGDEQFF,TGTGCCAGCAGCTTAGGAGCGGGGGATGAGCAGTTCTTC
NA,TRBV5-4,few,TRBJ2-2,CASSLVASAQRELFF,TGTGCCAGCAGCTTGGTGGCTAGCGCACAGCGGGAGCTGTTTTTT
TRBD1,TRBV5-1,many,TRBJ1-3,CASSAWTGGLGNTIYF,TGCGCCAGCAGCGCATGGACAGGGGGCCTTGGAAACACCATATATTTT
NA,TRBV11-2,many,TRBJ2-7,CASNPSPQEEQYF,TGTGCCAGCAACCCGTCCCCACAGGAGGAGCAGTACTTC
NA,TRBV18,NA,TRBJ2-7,CASSPKPGTGNEQYF,TGTGCCAGCTCACCTAAACCCGGGACGGGGAACGAGCAGTACTTC
NA,TRBV29-1,NA,TRBJ1-1,CSVGGGASTEAFF,TGCAGCGTTGGAGGGGGGGCGAGCACTGAAGCTTTCTTT
TRBD1,TRBV15,NA,TRBJ1-1,CATSRGSTGAEAFF,TGTGCCACCAGCAGAGGATCGACAGGGGCTGAAGCTTTCTTT
NA,TRBV28,NA,TRBJ1-2,CASSPGRAGYTF,TGTGCCAGCAGCCCAGGCAGGGCTGGCTACACCTTC
NA,TRBV20-1,many,TRBJ2-3,CSAPPFSSGQPSTDTQYF,TGCAGTGCTCCTCCCTTTAGTAGCGGACAACCTAGCACAGATACGCAGTATTTT
NA,TRBV10-2,many,TRBJ1-6,CASTGSSYNSPLHF,TGCGCCAGCACAGGGAGCTCCTATAATTCACCCCTCCACTTT
TRBD2,TRBV19,few,TRBJ2-7,CASSISRGADYEQYF,TGTGCCAGTAGTATCTCGCGGGGGGCGGACTACGAGCAGTACTTC
NA,TRBV4-2,NA,TRBJ1-2,CASSQELGNYGYTF,TGTGCCAGCAGCCAAGAATTGGGGAACTATGGCTACACCTTC
NA,TRBV28,NA,TRBJ1-2,CASNQREHGYTF,TGTGCCAGCAACCAACGGGAACATGGCTACACCTTC
TRBD1,TRBV7-2,many,TRBJ1-1,CASSLETGRTEAFF,TGTGCCAGCAGCTTAGAGACAGGGAGGACTGAAGCTTTCTTT
TRBD1,TRBV29-1,few,TRBJ2-7,CSVGQGVAYEQYF,TGCAGCGTTGGACAGGGGGTAGCCTACGAGCAGTACTTC
NA,TRBV3-1,few,TRBJ2-3,CASSQDRTGGGTDTQYF,TGTGCCAGCAGCCAAGATCGGACAGGAGGGGGCACAGATACGCAGTATTTT
NA,TRBV7-6,many,TRBJ1-2,CASSPTVSLSGSAYTF,TGTGCCAGCAGCCCAACCGTGTCCCTTTCAGGTTCTGCGTACACCTTC
NA,TRBV3-1,few,TRBJ2-5,CASSHQGETQYF,TGTGCCAGCAGCCACCAGGGTGAGACCCAGTACTTC
NA,TRBV30,NA,TRBJ2-3,CAGCRDLCTDTQYF,TGTGCCGGGTGCCGGGACTTGTGCACAGATACGCAGTATTTT
NA,TRBV28,few,TRBJ1-1,CASSFQKTGPTEAFF,TGTGCCAGCAGTTTCCAAAAAACAGGGCCCACTGAAGCTTTCTTT
NA,TRBV3-1,many,TRBJ2-7,CASSHGGSYEQYF,TGTGCCAGCAGCCATGGCGGATCCTACGAGCAGTACTTC
NA,TRBV6-2/TRBV6-3,many,TRBJ2-3,CASRDGSRRDTQYF,TGTGCCAGCCGGGACGGAAGTCGGAGAGATACGCAGTATTTT
NA,TRBV27,many,TRBJ1-6,CASSLRGVSYNSPLHF,TGTGCCAGCAGTTTAAGAGGGGTCTCCTATAATTCACCCCTCCACTTT
NA,TRBV11-2,few,TRBJ1-1,CASSLERVTEAFF,TGTGCCAGCAGCTTAGAGAGAGTGACTGAAGCTTTCTTT
NA,TRBV6-5,NA,TRBJ2-7,CASRLTGTAHYEQYF,TGTGCCAGCAGGCTAACCGGGACTGCTCACTACGAGCAGTACTTC
TRBD1,TRBV11-3,few,TRBJ1-1,CASSPGIRDRETEAFF,TGTGCCAGCAGCCCCGGTATACGGGACAGGGAAACTGAAGCTTTCTTT
TRBD1,TRBV10-3,few,TRBJ2-2,CATKGFGTGDAGELFF,TGTGCCACCAAAGGATTCGGGACAGGGGATGCCGGGGAGCTGTTTTTT
TRBD2,TRBV4-1,few,TRBJ2-1,CASSQDAGGPSYNEQFF,TGCGCCAGCAGCCAAGATGCGGGGGGCCCCTCCTACAATGAGCAGTTCTTC
NA,TRBV12-3/TRBV12-4,NA,TRBJ2-1,CASSSATSHYNEQFF,TGTGCCAGCAGTTCCGCGACGTCGCACTACAATGAGCAGTTCTTC
TRBD1,TRBV6-2/TRBV6-3,few,TRBJ2-3,CASSYNRDREPSTDTQYF,TGTGCCAGCAGTTACAACCGGGACAGAGAGCCTAGCACAGATACGCAGTATTTT
NA,TRBV20-1,NA,TRBJ2-7,CSASSSVGGEQYF,TGCAGTGCTTCGTCTTCTGTCGGGGGCGAGCAGTACTTC
NA,TRBV20-1,few,TRBJ2-4,CSARHTAKNIQYF,TGCAGTGCTAGGCACACAGCCAAAAACATTCAGTACTTC
NA,TRBV12-3/TRBV12-4,many,TRBJ1-5,CASSLDRANQPQHF,TGTGCCAGCAGTTTAGACAGGGCAAATCAGCCCCAGCATTTT
NA,TRBV29-1,few,TRBJ1-2,CSVGGGEQGYTF,TGCAGCGTTGGAGGCGGGGAACAGGGCTACACCTTC
TRBD2,TRBV20-1,NA,TRBJ2-5,CSATSGGFQETQYF,TGCAGTGCTACTAGCGGGGGGTTCCAAGAGACCCAGTACTTC
TRBD1,TRBV20-1,few,TRBJ2-2,CSARGTGGTGELFF,TGCAGTGCTAGAGGGACAGGGGGAACCGGGGAGCTGTTTTTT
NA,TRBV11-3,NA,TRBJ2-2,CASSGAGELFF,TGTGCCAGCAGCGGGGCCGGGGAGCTGTTTTTT
NA,TRBV6-5,few,TRBJ2-3,CASSYSGTSTDTQYF,TGTGCCAGCAGTTACTCTGGGACTAGCACAGATACGCAGTATTTT
NA,TRBV10-2,NA,TRBJ1-1,CASKGGWTEAFF,TGCGCCAGCAAGGGAGGGTGGACTGAAGCTTTCTTT
NA,TRBV28,NA,TRBJ2-5,CASSSPDVWTQYF,TGTGCCAGCAGTTCCCCTGATGTCTGGACCCAGTACTTC
NA,TRBV29-1,NA,TRBJ1-2,CSAQDGYGYTF,TGCAGCGCCCAAGATGGCTATGGCTACACCTTC